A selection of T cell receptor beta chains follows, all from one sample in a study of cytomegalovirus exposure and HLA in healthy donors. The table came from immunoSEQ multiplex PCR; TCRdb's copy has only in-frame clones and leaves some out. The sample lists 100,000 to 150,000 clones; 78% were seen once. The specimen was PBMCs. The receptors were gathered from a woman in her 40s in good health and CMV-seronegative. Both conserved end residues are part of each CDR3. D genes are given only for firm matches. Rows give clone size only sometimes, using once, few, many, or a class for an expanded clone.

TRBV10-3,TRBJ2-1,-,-,CAISAVPRSARVDEQFF,TGTGCCATCAGTGCCGTCCCCCGGAGTGCGCGGGTCGATGAGCAGTTCTTC
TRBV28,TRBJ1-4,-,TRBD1,CASRRQGAGDEKLFF,TGTGCCAGCAGGAGACAGGGGGCAGGGGATGAAAAACTGTTTTTT
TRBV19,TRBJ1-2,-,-,CASSLTGRVYGYTF,TGTGCCAGTAGCCTCACAGGGCGGGTCTATGGCTACACCTTC
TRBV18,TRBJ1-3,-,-,CASSPIAGEENTIYF,TGTGCCAGCTCACCAATCGCAGGCGAAGAAAACACCATATATTTT
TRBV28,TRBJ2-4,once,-,CASSFRVAKNIQYF,TGTGCCAGCAGTTTCCGTGTAGCCAAAAACATTCAGTACTTC
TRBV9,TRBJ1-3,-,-,CASSVAGLKGNTIYF,TGTGCCAGCAGCGTAGCAGGGCTGAAGGGAAACACCATATATTTT
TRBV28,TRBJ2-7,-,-,CASPSPGSSYEQYF,TGTGCCAGCCCGAGTCCGGGAAGCTCCTACGAGCAGTACTTC
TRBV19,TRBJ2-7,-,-,CASSRPDKDYEQYF,TGTGCCAGTAGTCGGCCGGACAAGGACTACGAGCAGTACTTC
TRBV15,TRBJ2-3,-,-,CATSRVPQTDTQYF,TGTGCCACCAGCAGAGTCCCCCAAACAGATACGCAGTATTTT
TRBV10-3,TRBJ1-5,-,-,CATAGGNNQPQHF,TGTGCCACCGCAGGAGGGAACAATCAGCCCCAGCATTTT
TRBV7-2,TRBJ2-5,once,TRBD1,CASTPGGTEVTQYF,TGTGCCAGCACCCCGGGTGGGACAGAGGTGACCCAGTACTTC
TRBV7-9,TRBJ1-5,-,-,CASSFTESEPQHF,TGTGCCAGCAGCTTCACAGAGTCAGAGCCCCAGCATTTT
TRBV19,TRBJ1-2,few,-,CASRKGAGRNYGYTF,TGTGCCAGTAGAAAAGGGGCAGGCAGAAACTATGGCTACACCTTC
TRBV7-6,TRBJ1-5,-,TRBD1,CASSLGQGRSNQPQHF,TGTGCCAGCAGCTTAGGACAGGGCCGTAGCAATCAGCCCCAGCATTTT
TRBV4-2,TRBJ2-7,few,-,CASSLHSAVSYEQYF,TGTGCCAGCAGCCTACATAGCGCAGTCTCCTACGAGCAGTACTTC
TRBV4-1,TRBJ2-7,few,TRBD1,CASSKPGGSYEQYF,TGCGCCAGTTCTAAACCAGGGGGCTCCTACGAGCAGTACTTC
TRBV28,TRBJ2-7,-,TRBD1,CASSSPGQGAHEQYF,TGTGCCAGCAGTTCACCGGGACAGGGGGCGCACGAGCAGTACTTC
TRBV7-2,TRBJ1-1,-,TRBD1,CASSLSGGAGTEAFF,TGTGCCAGCAGCCTCTCAGGGGGCGCTGGGACTGAAGCTTTCTTT
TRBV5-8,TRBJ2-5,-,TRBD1,CASSRDRGRETQYF,TGTGCCAGCAGCCGGGACAGGGGGCGAGAGACCCAGTACTTC
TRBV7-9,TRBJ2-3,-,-,CSSSFHSDLTDTQYF,TGTTCCAGCAGCTTTCATAGCGACCTCACGGATACGCAGTATTTT
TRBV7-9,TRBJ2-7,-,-,CASSFITGARLEQYF,TGTGCCAGCAGCTTTATCACTGGAGCCCGCTTGGAGCAGTACTTC
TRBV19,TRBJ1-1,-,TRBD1,CASMTGTGGTEAFF,TGTGCCAGTATGACCGGGACAGGAGGCACTGAAGCTTTCTTT
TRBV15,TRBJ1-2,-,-,CATSKDGRNYGYTF,TGTGCCACCAGCAAGGATGGGCGAAACTATGGCTACACCTTC